The sequence of this T cell receptor (beta chain) was determined in a study of a mutant IDH1 vaccine in newly diagnosed glioma. The time point denotes: baseline, week 1 (first vaccination visit). Treatment: pre-vaccination baseline after standard-of-care therapy. This clone has a handful of counts. Other nucleotide sequences in the sample specify the same CDR3. Produced via immunoSEQ multiplex PCR; TCRdb's table is partial and in-frame only. The data show about 88,000 clones, 82% seen once. The V gene end was trimmed by 5 bases and the J gene end by 0 bases; junction bases not matched to a gene: 6. CDR1 is MNHNY, CDR2 SVGAGI, per germline (reference sequence). This CDR3 region has 15 residues.

V gene TRBV6-6 combines with J gene TRBJ2-7; 8 bases agree with TRBD1. The material was PBMCs, obtained from a glioma patient treated with radiotherapy, temozolomide or both. The sequence was obtained from a man aged 40-55 years with glioma. Some clones in this sample may be carry-over from other donors' samples. CDR3 region: CASSPGTGFSYEQYF. The CDR3 DNA reads TGTGCCAGCAGTCCGGGGACAGGCTTCTCCTACGAGCAGTACTTC.